A single sample is the source of the 32 T cell receptor beta chains below, sequenced in a study of blood T cell repertoires in COVID-19. Clones were read by immunoSEQ multiplex PCR, and TCRdb kept only the in-frame ones, dropping some. The sample holds hundreds of thousands of clones, more than 75% seen once. Sequencing was done on a sample of PBMCs or T cells enriched from blood (not recorded which). The receptors stem from a woman between 50 and 59 years old who had recovered from COVID-19.

The J gene is TRBJ2-5, the V gene TRBV18; 7 bases match TRBD1. Trimming cost V 5 bases and J 2 bases; bases outside gene matches: 2. CDR3 size: 13 residues. Germline V CDR1 and CDR2: KGHSH, LQKENI. Here the CDR3 reads CASSSGQQETQYF. In nucleotides, the CDR3 is TGTGCCAGCTCATCGGGACAGCAAGAGACCCAGTACTTC.

The chain recombines TRBV5-1 with TRBJ2-1; 8 nucleotides match TRBD2. V shed 3 bases, J shed 8 bases, and the junction held 4 bases outside the gene matches. Germline values: CDR1 SGHRS, CDR2 YFSETQ. The CDR3 spans 13 residues. The DNA for the CDR3 is TGCGCCAGCAGCTCGGGGGGGCCCCATGAGCAGTTCTTC. This gives the protein CASSSGGPHEQFF.

The table lists this clone with a few counts. This chain connects TRBV27 to TRBJ1-6; the match to TRBD1 covers 7 bases. This CDR3 is built from 16 residues. Per the germline V gene, CDR1 is MNHEY and CDR2 is SMNVEV (reference sequence). The V gene end was trimmed by 4 bases and the J gene end by 7 bases; junction bases not matched to a gene: 10. DNA for the CDR3: TGTGCCAGCAGTTCGGAGGGGGCCCTAGGGAATTCACCCCTCCACTTT. As protein: CASSSEGALGNSPLHF.

The rearrangement links TRBV29-1 to TRBJ2-5; 8 bases agree with TRBD1. The CDR3 contains 13 residues. The germline V gene has CDR1 SQVTM and CDR2 ANQGSEA. After removal of 0 bases from V and 4 bases from J, the junction contained 1 base not matched to a gene. The CDR3 loop is CSVEDRGPETQYF. As DNA, the CDR3 is TGCAGCGTTGAAGACAGGGGGCCAGAGACCCAGTACTTC.

Only a few counts were recorded for this clone. The chain couples TRBV6-2 or TRBV6-3 to TRBJ2-7; 8 bases line up with TRBD2. The ends lost 2 bases at V and 5 bases at J; junction bases unmatched: 17. The germline V gene has CDR1 MNHEY and CDR2 SVGEGT. The CDR3 has 18 amino acids. The CDR3 is CASSYDLVSGIAYDEQYF. CDR3 nucleotides: TGTGCCAGCAGTTACGACCTGGTTAGCGGGATCGCCTACGACGAGCAGTACTTC.

The chain links TRBV27 to TRBJ2-5; 11 nucleotides align to TRBD1. This CDR3 has 15 amino acids. Unmatched junction bases numbered 6, after V lost 5 bases and J lost 4 bases. Per the germline V gene, CDR1 is MNHEY and CDR2 is SMNVEV (reference sequence). The CDR3 DNA sequence: TGTGCCAGCAGTACCGGGACAGGGGGTGCAGAGACCCAGTACTTC. This translates into CASSTGTGGAETQYF.

This clone was counted only a few times. The gene calls are TRBV1 and TRBJ1-4; TRBD1, the D gene given by the table, was not confirmed from the DNA. TRBV1 is described as a pseudogene. This CDR3 comprises 18 residues. The CDR3 nucleotides are TGCACCAGCAGCCAGGAACGGACAGGGGGCGCAACTAATGAAAAACTGTTTTTT. Its translation: CTSSQERTGGATNEKLFF.

The rearrangement links TRBV9 to TRBJ2-3; D not certain. This CDR3 has 13 amino acids. Germline-derived CDR1 and CDR2 are SGDLS and YYNGEE. The germline V and J ends were trimmed by 5 bases and 4 bases, with 11 bases remaining between them. Here the CDR3 reads CASSPLVADTQYF. CDR3 nucleotides: TGTGCCAGCAGTCCTCTAGTGGCAGATACGCAGTATTTT.

This sequence joins TRBV18 and TRBJ2-1; a weak D match, TRBD2 (7 bases). With 0 bases removed from V and 4 bases from J, the gap between germline ends came to 13 bases. Germline values: CDR1 KGHSH, CDR2 LQKENI. The CDR3 is 16 residues long. CDR3 bases: TGTGCCAGCTCACCACCCCCGGGGGGCTTTTACAATGAGCAGTTCTTC. Residues: CASSPPPGGFYNEQFF.

This clone was counted only a few times. The gene calls are TRBV9 and TRBJ2-2; TRBD2 might be the D (5 bases). The CDR3 runs to 15 residues. The ends were cut back, 0 bases at V and 3 bases at J, with 9 bases in the middle. Germline CDR1 SGDLS, CDR2 YYNGEE. DNA for the CDR3: TGTGCCAGCAGCGTAGCGGGGTCGTACACCGGGGAGCTGTTTTTT. Translating gives CASSVAGSYTGELFF.

The chain uses TRBV9 and TRBJ1-1; D remains ambiguous. This CDR3 is 12 amino acids long. V lost 0 bases and J lost 9, with 9 bases in between. Germline CDR1 SGDLS, CDR2 YYNGEE. The chain's CDR3 is CASSVGETKAFF. CDR3 DNA sequence: TGTGCCAGCAGCGTAGGCGAGACAAAAGCTTTCTTT.

The chain joins TRBV6-2 or TRBV6-3 to TRBJ1-1, with 7 bases aligning to TRBD1. This CDR3 is 15 amino acids long. CDR1 MNHEY and CDR2 SVGEGT come from the germline V gene. V dropped 4 bases and J dropped 0; count of bases not matched to a gene: 5. CDR3 nucleotides: TGTGCCAGCAGTTTCCCGACAGGGATGAACACTGAAGCTTTCTTT. It is translated as CASSFPTGMNTEAFF.

The chain uses TRBV6-5 and TRBJ1-5, with D uncertain. Trimming cost V 6 bases and J 9 bases, with 15 bases left between them. This CDR3 has 13 amino acids. From germline, CDR1 is MNHEY and CDR2 SVGAGI. The CDR3 DNA sequence: TGTGCCAGCAGGGAGACTAATAAGGGGCCCCAGCATTTT. Amino acids: CASRETNKGPQHF.

The chain combines TRBV18 with TRBJ2-7, with 7 nucleotides matching TRBD2. Unmatched junction bases numbered 6, after V lost 4 bases and J lost 3 bases. Per germline, CDR1 KGHSH and CDR2 LQKENI. This CDR3 is built from 14 residues. The DNA of the CDR3 is TGTGCCAGCTCACTAACGGGAGGAGGCTACGAGCAGTACTTC. Protein sequence: CASSLTGGGYEQYF. Full variable domain (rest looked up from reference TRBV18 and TRBJ2-7): NAGVMQNPRHLVRRRGQEARLRCSPMKGHSHVYWYRQLPEEGLKFMVYLQKENIIDESGMPKERFSAEFPKEGPSILRIQQVVRGDSAAYFCASSLTGGGYEQYFGPGTRLTVT.

The gene calls are TRBV11-1 and TRBJ2-1, with a possible D match to TRBD1 (7 bases). The V gene lost 4 bases and the J gene lost 8 bases, with 15 bases spanning the gap. Per germline, CDR1 SGHAT and CDR2 FQDESV (reference sequence). The CDR3 covers 14 residues. The CDR3 spells CASSSRGVSDEQFF. The CDR3 coding sequence is TGTGCCAGCAGCTCCAGGGGGGTGAGCGATGAGCAGTTCTTC.

The rearrangement links TRBV2 to TRBJ1-2, with D tentatively TRBD1 (5 bases). The CDR3 contains 14 residues. Trimming took off 3 bases at V and 4 bases at J, with 12 bases between the two ends. The germline gives CDR1 SNHLY, CDR2 FYNNEI. The CDR3 spells CASSEIDRLYGYTF. CDR3 in DNA: TGTGCCAGCAGTGAGATCGACAGACTCTATGGCTACACCTTC.

This chain links TRBV12-3 or TRBV12-4 with TRBJ1-1; D uncertain. There are 13 residues in the CDR3. The V gene lost 3 bases and the J gene lost 3 bases, with 8 bases spanning the gap. This CDR3 reads CASSFFEDTEAFF. CDR3 bases: TGTGCCAGCAGTTTCTTTGAGGACACTGAAGCTTTCTTT.

This chain uses TRBV5-1 with TRBJ2-6; 11 positions match TRBD1. CDR1 and CDR2 from the germline V gene are SGHRS and YFSETQ. The CDR3 runs to 17 residues. V was clipped by 7 bases and J by 1 base; unmatched bases: 7. CDR3 sequence (DNA): TGCGCCAGCGGGACAGGGGGTATGGGATCTGGGGCCAACGTCCTGACTTTC. It codes for CASGTGGMGSGANVLTF.

The chain combines TRBV18 with TRBJ2-7; 10 bases line up with TRBD1. J was trimmed by 2 bases and V by 6 bases; bases with no gene match: 4. The CDR3 loop spans 14 amino acids. Germline values: CDR1 KGHSH, CDR2 LQKENI. DNA for the CDR3: TGTGCCAGCTCTTCGACAGGGGGCGCCTACGAGCAGTACTTC. Residues: CASSSTGGAYEQYF.

J is TRBJ1-1 and V is TRBV7-9; D remains ambiguous. The CDR3 is 15 amino acids. Looked up from germline, CDR1 is SEHNR and CDR2 is FQNEAQ (reference sequence). V was trimmed by 6 bases and J by 1 base, leaving 15 bases between them. The CDR3 here is CASSTWGVSNTEAFF. The CDR3, as DNA: TGTGCCAGCAGTACCTGGGGAGTATCGAACACTGAAGCTTTCTTT.

The chain employs TRBV4-1 and TRBJ1-3; 9 bases align to TRBD1. This CDR3 has 17 amino acids. Trimming at V came to 0 bases and at J to 2 bases, leaving 5 bases not matched to a gene. The germline CDR1 and CDR2 sequences are MGHRA and YSYEKL. Here the CDR3 DNA reads TGCGCCAGCAGCCAAGAGGGGGGGACAGGGCCTGGAAACACCATATATTTT. Protein product: CASSQEGGTGPGNTIYF.

This clone was observed a few times. The genes are TRBV14 and TRBJ2-3; D perhaps matches TRBD1 (6 bases). V gave up 4 bases and J gave up 3 bases, with 17 bases separating them. The CDR3 is made up of 16 amino acids. Germline V CDR1 and CDR2: SGHDN, FVKESK. The DNA of the CDR3 is TGTGCCAGCAGCCCCCGGGACACCAAGGGTACAGATACGCAGTATTTT. It yields the protein CASSPRDTKGTDTQYF.

The chain links TRBV6-6 to TRBJ2-1, with D uncertain. Per germline, CDR1 MNHNY and CDR2 SVGAGI (reference sequence). Between the trimmed V and J ends, which lost 7 bases and 4 bases, there was a span of 5 bases. CDR3 size: 11 residues. CDR3 region: CASTQYNEQFF. The CDR3 DNA reads TGTGCCAGCACCCAATACAATGAGCAGTTCTTC.

V is TRBV6-4 and J is TRBJ2-2; D is ambiguous. Trimming pared 1 base from V and 1 base from J, leaving 4 bases between. Germline V lookup: CDR1 MRHNA, CDR2 SNTAGT. The CDR3 runs 14 residues. CDR3 sequence (DNA): TGTGCCAGCAGTGACTACTTGAACACCGGGGAGCTGTTTTTT. This translates into CASSDYLNTGELFF.

This rearrangement joins TRBV4-3 to TRBJ1-5; 8 bases line up with TRBD1. Unmatched junction bases numbered 8, after V lost 0 bases and J lost 7 bases. The V gene's germline CDR1 is LGHNA and CDR2 YSLEER. This CDR3 spans 16 amino acids. The CDR3 here is CASSQDRTGSGQPQHF. The CDR3 DNA sequence: TGCGCCAGCAGCCAAGATAGGACAGGGAGTGGGCAGCCCCAGCATTTT.

The J gene is TRBJ2-7, the V gene TRBV4-1, with 8 bases that match TRBD2. V shed 1 base and J 5 bases; nucleotides not matched to a gene: 13. The germline V gene has CDR1 MGHRA and CDR2 YSYEKL. This CDR3 is built from 17 residues. The CDR3 spells CASSQGRGGLLLNEQYF. The DNA for the CDR3 is TGCGCCAGCAGCCAAGGTCGCGGGGGGCTACTTTTGAACGAGCAGTACTTC.

This chain connects TRBV15 to TRBJ1-5, with a possible D match to TRBD1 (6 bases). Trimming cost V 5 bases and J 6 bases, with 14 bases left between them. CDR3 length: 14 amino acids. CDR1 and CDR2 (germline): LNHNV, YYDKDF (reference sequence). CDR3 nucleotide sequence: TGTGCCACCAGCGATAAACAGGGTTTTCAGCCCCAGCATTTT. Translation: CATSDKQGFQPQHF.

There are a few counts of this clone. V is TRBV30 and J is TRBJ2-3, with D tentatively TRBD1 (5 bases). The CDR3 covers 15 residues. CDR1 is GTSNPN, CDR2 SVGIG, per germline (reference sequence). Trimming stripped 1 base from V and 2 bases from J, with 13 bases between. The CDR3 here is CAWSGQGHTTDTQYF. CDR3 nucleotide sequence: TGTGCCTGGAGTGGGCAGGGCCACACCACAGATACGCAGTATTTT.

The chain combines TRBV12-3 or TRBV12-4 with TRBJ1-1; the match to TRBD1 covers 8 bases. Trimming cost V 7 bases and J 5 bases; bases outside gene matches: 6. CDR3 length: 13 amino acids. The CDR3 here is CASTRQGWTEAFF. The CDR3, as DNA: TGTGCCAGCACCAGACAGGGGTGGACTGAAGCTTTCTTT.

The chain links TRBV18 to TRBJ2-1, with D perhaps matching TRBD1 (7 bases). V was trimmed by 1 base and J by 6 bases, leaving 19 bases between them. The CDR3 is 17 residues long. In germline, CDR1 is KGHSH, CDR2 LQKENI. DNA of the CDR3: TGTGCCAGCTCACCACTTTCAGGGGGGCTTTTTTCCAATGAGCAGTTCTTC. It is translated as CASSPLSGGLFSNEQFF.

The chain recombines TRBV6-1 with TRBJ1-5; 11 positions agree with TRBD1. The CDR3 has 14 amino acids. In germline, CDR1 is MNHNS, CDR2 SASEGT. Losses at the gene ends were 3 bases for V and 7 bases for J; bases not matched to a gene: 2. The CDR3 DNA sequence: TGTGCCAGCAGTGACGGGACAGGGGGACAGCCCCAGCATTTT. Protein product: CASSDGTGGQPQHF.

The J gene is TRBJ1-2, the V gene TRBV27; the D is unclear. The length of the CDR3 is 13 residues. V was cut by 4 bases and J by 2 bases, with 8 bases left in between. Germline CDR1 and CDR2: MNHEY and SMNVEV (reference sequence). In DNA, the CDR3 is TGTGCCAGCAGTTCCTCAGTGAACTATGGCTACACCTTC. This sequence encodes CASSSSVNYGYTF.